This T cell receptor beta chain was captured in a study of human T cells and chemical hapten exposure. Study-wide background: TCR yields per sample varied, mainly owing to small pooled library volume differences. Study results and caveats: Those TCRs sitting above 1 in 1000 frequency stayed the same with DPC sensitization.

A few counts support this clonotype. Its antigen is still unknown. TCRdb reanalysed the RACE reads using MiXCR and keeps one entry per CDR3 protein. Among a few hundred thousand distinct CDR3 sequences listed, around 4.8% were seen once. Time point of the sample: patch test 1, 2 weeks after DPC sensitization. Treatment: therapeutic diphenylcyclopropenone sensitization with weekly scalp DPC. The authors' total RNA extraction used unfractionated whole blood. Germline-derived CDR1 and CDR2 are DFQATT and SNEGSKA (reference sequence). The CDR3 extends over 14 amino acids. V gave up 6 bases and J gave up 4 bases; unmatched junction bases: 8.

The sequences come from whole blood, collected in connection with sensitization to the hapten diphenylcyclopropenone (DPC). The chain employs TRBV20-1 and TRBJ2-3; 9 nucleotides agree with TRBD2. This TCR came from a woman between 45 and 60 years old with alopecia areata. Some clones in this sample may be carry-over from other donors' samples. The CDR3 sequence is CSAPLAGLADTQYF. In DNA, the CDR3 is TGCAGTGCACCTCTAGCGGGATTGGCAGATACGCAGTATTTT.